Below, one T cell receptor (beta chain) is given with its context. Its cognate antigen is unknown. These data come from a study of regulatory T cells in long-lasting Graves disease. Study summary: With positive TSH receptor antibodies and over 5 years of antithyroid drugs, Graves' disease was considered persistent.

Stated time point: persistent/refractory GD, antithyroid drugs over 5 years with positive TRAb. RNA isolated from PBMCs was used to make the TCR library. Building the TCR beta libraries relied on iRepertoire HTBI primers, and CDR3 regions underwent Arm-PCR. One entry per CDR3 protein results from TCRdb running MiXCR on the multiplex PCR reads. This sample carries 650,000 to 700,000 distinct CDR3 sequences, 30% of them seen once, and the ten largest clones take about two fifths. Regarding the study as a whole: Segments TRBV28, TRBJ1-2 and TRBJ2-5 showed preferential usage in persistent disease. Those with persistent disease had in common more public clonotypes (fewer than 3,000) than new patients (about 900). TCR diversity in persistent Graves' patients was below that of newly diagnosed ones.

The CDR3 has 15 residues. Germline CDR1 is MNHEY and CDR2 is SVGAGI. With 2 bases clipped from V and 5 bases from J, the junction kept 4 bases outside the gene matches. The rearrangement links TRBV6-5 to TRBJ1-1; TRBD1 agrees at 11 bases. The clonotype was recovered from a female donor with Graves disease. The specimen comprised peripheral blood mononuclear cells (PBMCs), sampled when the disease was refractory, from a patient treated with antithyroid drugs. The CDR3 nucleotides read TGTGCCAGCAGTTACCTCGGGACAGGGGGGACTGAAGCTTTCTTT. It is translated as CASSYLGTGGTEAFF.